This record looks at one T cell receptor (beta chain) sequence and its context. Its antigen is not identified. Primers: 60 Vbeta forward and 13 Jbeta reverse. Sequencing was performed with immunoSEQ multiplex PCR; in TCRdb, only in-frame clones are kept and a portion is missing. The sample records 95,000 to 150,000 clones, about 78% being singletons. This sample was included in a study of cytomegalovirus exposure and HLA in healthy donors. Whole-study findings and limits: TCR beta chains associated with HLA were, in a later analysis, more clonally expanded than equally common others.

Sequenced: PBMCs. This clonotype originated in a woman aged 40 to 50 in good health and CMV-seropositive.

The CDR3 sequence: CASSFYRGTEAFF. In DNA form, the CDR3 reads TGTGCCAGCAGCTTTTATCGGGGCACTGAAGCTTTCTTT. V usage is TRBV7-3 and J usage is TRBJ1-1; D call uncertain. Germline V lookup: CDR1 SGHTA, CDR2 FQGTGA. The CDR3 is 13 amino acids. The V and J ends lost 3 bases and 4 bases respectively, with 9 bases between them.